Following are 10 T cell receptor beta chains from one sample sequenced in a study of cytomegalovirus exposure and HLA in healthy donors (dated by TCRdb to 2016 to 2017). Libraries were prepared through the immunoSEQ multiplex PCR assay. A mixture of 60 forward primers for TCR Vbeta segments and 13 reverse primers for TCR Jbeta segments was used in the multiplex PCR. Drawn from immuneACCESS, this table holds only the in-frame rearrangements with V and J called that TCRdb kept. Clones are partly lost; checked studies trace under half to an unresolved V gene and leave the rest unexplained. A total of under 200,000 clones appear in this sample, less than 90% of them only once. The top ten constitute roughly 0.33% of the sample. Material: PBMCs. The receptors come from a woman in her twenties or thirties in good health and CMV-seronegative.

The chain links TRBV5-1 to TRBJ2-5, with 8 bases matching TRBD2. The DNA matches TRBJ2-7 better at its end, which makes the J call doubtful. The V gene's germline CDR1 is SGHRS and CDR2 YFSETQ. The CDR3 runs 14 residues. The CDR3 DNA reads TGCGCCAGCAGCTTCAGGACTAGCTTTAACGAGCAGTACTTC. Translation: CASSFRTSFNEQYF.

The chain has TRBV10-1 and TRBJ1-1; tentatively, D is TRBD1 (5 bases). The V end lost 0 bases, the J end lost 2 bases, and 13 bases lay between the germline ends. CDR1 and CDR2 from the germline V gene are WNHNN and SYGVQD (reference sequence). CDR3 length: 16 amino acids. CDR3 DNA sequence: TGCGCCAGCAGTGAGTCCTTAGGGGCAGGCAACACTGAAGCTTTCTTT. This gives the protein CASSESLGAGNTEAFF.

The chain joins TRBV19 to TRBJ2-3; D uncertain. From germline, CDR1 is LNHDA and CDR2 SQIVND (reference sequence). The V and J ends lost 5 bases and 0 bases respectively, with 12 bases between them. There are 15 residues in the CDR3. The CDR3 protein is CASSRQVGSTDTQYF. The CDR3 DNA reads TGTGCCAGTAGTCGTCAGGTCGGAAGCACAGATACGCAGTATTTT.

This clone has more than one count but fewer than ten. This CDR3 is also generated by other DNA sequences in the sample. The chain joins TRBV9 to TRBJ2-6; D is uncertain. The CDR3 covers 15 residues. V was pared by 0 bases and J by 1 base, with 5 bases between. CDR1 is SGDLS and CDR2 is YYNGEE in the germline V gene. The DNA of the CDR3 is TGTGCCAGCAGCGTAGCCGGTTCTGGGGCCAACGTCCTGACTTTC. This translates into CASSVAGSGANVLTF.

V and J are TRBV28 and TRBJ1-1; D is unclear. The CDR3 covers 15 residues. The germline CDR1 and CDR2 sequences are MDHEN and SYDVKM. V was clipped by 5 bases and J by 1 base, with 14 bases between them. The CDR3 DNA sequence: TGTGCCAGCAGTCCCCCGAGCCATAGGAACACTGAAGCTTTCTTT. This codes for CASSPPSHRNTEAFF. The variable domain in full, completed from reference TRBV28 and TRBJ1-1, reads DVKVTQSSRYLVKRTGEKVFLECVQDMDHENMFWYRQDPGLGLRLIYFSYDVKMKEKGDIPEGYSVSREKKERFSLILESASTNQTSMYLCASSPPSHRNTEAFFGQGTRLTVV.

This sequence joins TRBV5-1 and TRBJ2-5; a weak D match, TRBD2 (6 bases). Trimming cost V 0 bases and J 5 bases, with 23 bases left between them. Germline assignment: CDR1 SGHRS and CDR2 YFSETQ. The CDR3 spans 18 residues. The CDR3 spells CASSLGGETKLGRETQYF. The CDR3 DNA sequence: TGCGCCAGCAGCTTGGGGGGGGAGACAAAACTAGGTCGGGAGACCCAGTACTTC.

The genes are TRBV30 and TRBJ2-1, with 9 nucleotides matching TRBD1. This CDR3 has 13 amino acids. V lost 7 bases, J lost 9 bases, and 10 bases stayed unmatched. Germline loops: CDR1 GTSNPN, CDR2 SVGIG (reference sequence). The CDR3 protein is CAYKNTGGGEQFF. CDR3 coding DNA: TGTGCCTACAAAAACACAGGGGGCGGTGAGCAGTTCTTC.

The CDR3, as DNA: TGTGCCAGCAGTCGAGCGGGAGTGACAGCCGGGGAGCTGTTTTTT. It encodes CASSRAGVTAGELFF. This chain joins TRBV28 and TRBJ2-2; TRBD2 matches at 8 bases. CDR3 length: 15 residues. The V gene end was trimmed by 5 bases and the J gene end by 6 bases; junction bases not matched to a gene: 8. Germline CDR1 reads MDHEN; CDR2 reads SYDVKM.

The sample holds one count of this clone. This sequence joins TRBV9 and TRBJ1-2; 8 bases agree with TRBD1. The length of the CDR3 is 15 residues. Germline V gene data show CDR1 as SGDLS and CDR2 as YYNGEE. Unmatched junction bases numbered 6, after V lost 3 bases and J lost 2 bases. DNA for the CDR3: TGTGCCAGCAGCGCCCTTGGGACAGGCAACTATGGCTACACCTTC. Translated: CASSALGTGNYGYTF.

J is TRBJ2-1 and V is TRBV5-1, with 12 positions matching TRBD2. J gave up 13 bases and V 2 bases, and 7 bases lay outside the gene matches. Germline loops: CDR1 SGHRS, CDR2 YFSETQ. The CDR3 length is 14 residues. CDR3 DNA: TGCGCCAGCAGCTTCACTAGCGGGAGGCCGAAACAGTTCTTC. It codes for CASSFTSGRPKQFF.